This is a list of T cell receptor beta chains from one sample in a study of molecular identifiers for immune sequencing clone quantification. TCRdb independently ran MiXCR on the PCR reads; one entry per CDR3 protein. In the table there are around 460,000 distinct CDR3 sequences, about 26% of which are singletons. Sample: naive CD8+ T cells from blood, with Jurkat cell RNA spiked in. The receptors come from a human donor in good health. Some libraries in this study had Jurkat cell RNA spiked in. Each CDR3 is given with its conserved first and last residue. Each record gives: V gene, J gene, CDR3 length, CDR3 protein.

TRBV9	TRBJ2-5	15	CASSVTQGFLETQYF
TRBV27	TRBJ2-7	14	CASRPAGGAYEQYF
TRBV19	TRBJ1-4	16	CASSPGGRSTPQKLFF
TRBV6-5	TRBJ2-2	15	CASSYSIQNTGELFF
TRBV4-2	TRBJ1-4	16	CASSQRHYATNEKLFF
TRBV5-1	TRBJ2-4	14	CASSTGQLKNIQYF
TRBV7-9	TRBJ2-7	12	CASSQAVYEQYF
TRBV19	TRBJ1-1	12	CASTTGDTEAFF
TRBV20-1	TRBJ2-7	12	CSARSGLYEQYF
TRBV7-2	TRBJ1-2	14	CASGSGIVEAGCTF
TRBV19	TRBJ2-3	13	CASWGGSTDTQYF
TRBV2	TRBJ2-3	17	CASSDRDFSLKGDTQYF
TRBV28	TRBJ1-4	14	CASSSDGRGEELFF
TRBV5-1	TRBJ2-2	16	CASSLASSLGTGELFF
TRBV4-3	TRBJ2-1	13	CARRHRSRNAQFF
TRBV7-9	TRBJ2-7	18	CASSSPIAGGLSSYGQYF
TRBV9	TRBJ1-2	17	CASSVESGQGAYYGYTF
TRBV12-3/TRBV12-4	TRBJ2-5	14	CASSRGQRQETQYF
TRBV3-1	TRBJ2-1	15	CASSPRGKGMGEQFF
TRBV6-2/TRBV6-3	TRBJ2-3	14	CASSRASSTDTQYF
TRBV4-3	TRBJ2-7	15	CASSQGTGRTYEQYF
TRBV9	TRBJ1-1	13	CASSAGTAPEAFF
TRBV10-3	TRBJ2-7	12	CAISESKAEQYF
TRBV16	TRBJ1-3	14	CASSPGGTGNTIYF
TRBV5-6	TRBJ2-7	13	CASSLYQGSEQYF
TRBV20-1	TRBJ2-1	18	CSAWGQGNLLSGENEQFF
TRBV7-9	TRBJ2-7	14	CASSSMDGYYEQYF
TRBV6-2/TRBV6-3	TRBJ2-7	11	CASWDFEEQYF
TRBV28	TRBJ2-1	17	CASSPRPGLAGLGEQFF
TRBV7-2	TRBJ2-7	14	CASSPSTDYGEQYF
TRBV5-6	TRBJ2-5	14	CASSFEDRDETQYF
TRBV20-1	TRBJ1-3	15	CSARGPGGPGNTIYF
TRBV11-2	TRBJ2-3	17	CASSVPPGTTSTDTQYF
TRBV30	TRBJ1-5	13	CAWSPGSNQPQHF
TRBV29-1	TRBJ2-1	11	CSVTGAVEQFF
TRBV28	TRBJ2-5	14	CASSLLANQETQYF
TRBV2	TRBJ2-7	16	CASWASGSTLAGEQYF
TRBV27	TRBJ2-3	12	CASSHGVDTQYF
TRBV6-5	TRBJ2-7	14	CASSYSGSDYEQYF
TRBV13	TRBJ1-5	17	CASSSSGTGAYNQPQHF
TRBV7-9	TRBJ2-1	15	CASSPWGASYNEQFF
TRBV2	TRBJ1-3	12	CASTGAGNTIYF
TRBV2	TRBJ1-5	15	CASRLFGTSNQPQHF
TRBV5-4	TRBJ1-3	15	CASTDRGSSGNTIYF
TRBV12-3/TRBV12-4	TRBJ2-3	15	CASSQTGRGTDTQYF
TRBV7-2	TRBJ1-1	14	CASSLEGAATEAFF
TRBV7-3	TRBJ1-1	14	CASSLMGGKTEAFF
TRBV7-2	TRBJ2-1	15	CASSPTSGARNEQFF
TRBV30	TRBJ2-7	13	CAWSNGLSYEQYF
TRBV7-9	TRBJ1-2	14	CASSPADRGRGYTF
TRBV7-9	TRBJ2-7	14	CASTASGPSYEQYF
TRBV4-3	TRBJ1-2	16	CASSQSRQGVNYGYTF
TRBV20-1	TRBJ2-5	15	CSARDMRELQETQYF
TRBV5-1	TRBJ2-5	15	CASSFWQGKSETQYF
TRBV7-9	TRBJ2-3	17	CASSLGGAGEGTDTQYF